This note documents a single TCR beta chain sequence. Antigen specificity is unknown. Only in-frame clones appear in the TCRdb table, and some are missing; sequencing was by immunoSEQ multiplex PCR. The top ten hold approximately 0.51% of the sample, which has about 46,000 clones, 85% to 90% seen once. The sample originates from a study of regulatory and conventional T cells in RAG deficiency. Findings and limits, study-wide: Shorter CDR3s in all patient subsets; >80% Treg-Tconv overlap in Omenn. Treg unique TCR beta sequences were approximately 100-fold fewer in Omenn syndrome and CID/AS patients than controls.

Genomic DNA came from blood conventional CD4+ T cells gated CD25-low CD127-high. V lost 6 bases, J lost 7 bases, and 13 bases lay in between. This CDR3 region has 13 residues. Per the germline V gene, CDR1 is SNHLY and CDR2 is FYNNEI. The same sample was also used in a study of regulatory T cells. That investigation notes: The PCR used 52 TRBV and 13 TRBJ primers. Patient repertoires had restricted TRB V-J pairs and skewed V and J usage, most in Tregs.

The source is a human donor in good health. The sample was CD4+ effector T cells sorted from blood. V and J are TRBV2 and TRBJ1-5, with D uncertain. Here the CDR3 reads CASRVETFQPQHF. CDR3 DNA: TGTGCCAGCAGAGTCGAGACATTCCAGCCCCAGCATTTT.